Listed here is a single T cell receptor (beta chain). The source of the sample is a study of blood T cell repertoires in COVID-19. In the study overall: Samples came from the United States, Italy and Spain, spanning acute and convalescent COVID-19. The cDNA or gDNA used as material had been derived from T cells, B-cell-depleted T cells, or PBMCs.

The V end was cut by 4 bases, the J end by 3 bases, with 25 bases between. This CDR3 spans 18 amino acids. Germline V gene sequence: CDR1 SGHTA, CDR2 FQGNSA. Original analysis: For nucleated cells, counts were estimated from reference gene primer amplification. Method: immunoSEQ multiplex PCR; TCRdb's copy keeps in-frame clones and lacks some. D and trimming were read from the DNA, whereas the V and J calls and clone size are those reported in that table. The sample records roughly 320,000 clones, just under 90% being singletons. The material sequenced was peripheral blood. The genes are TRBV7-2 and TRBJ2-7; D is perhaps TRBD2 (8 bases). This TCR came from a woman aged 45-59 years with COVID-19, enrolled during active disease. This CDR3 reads CASSYRQGGAGGLYEQYF. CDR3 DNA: TGTGCCAGCAGCTATCGACAGGGTGGGGCGGGAGGCCTCTACGAGCAGTACTTC.